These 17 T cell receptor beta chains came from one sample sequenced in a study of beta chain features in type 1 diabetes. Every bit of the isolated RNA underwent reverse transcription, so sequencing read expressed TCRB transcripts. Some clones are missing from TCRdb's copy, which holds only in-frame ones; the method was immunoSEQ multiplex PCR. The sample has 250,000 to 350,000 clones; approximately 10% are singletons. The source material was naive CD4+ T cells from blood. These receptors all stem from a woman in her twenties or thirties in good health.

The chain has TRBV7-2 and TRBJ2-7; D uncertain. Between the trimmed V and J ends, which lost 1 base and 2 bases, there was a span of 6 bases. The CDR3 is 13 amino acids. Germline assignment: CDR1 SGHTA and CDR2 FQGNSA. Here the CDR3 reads CASSLVDTYEQYF. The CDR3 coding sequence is TGTGCCAGCAGCTTAGTAGATACCTACGAGCAGTACTTC.

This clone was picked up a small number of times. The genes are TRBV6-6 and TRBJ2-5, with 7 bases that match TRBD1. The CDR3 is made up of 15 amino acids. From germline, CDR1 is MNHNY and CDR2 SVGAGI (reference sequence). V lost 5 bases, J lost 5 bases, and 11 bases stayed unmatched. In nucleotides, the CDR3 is TGTGCCAGCAGTAAACAGGGGAGCCTCCTTGAGACCCAGTACTTC. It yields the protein CASSKQGSLLETQYF.

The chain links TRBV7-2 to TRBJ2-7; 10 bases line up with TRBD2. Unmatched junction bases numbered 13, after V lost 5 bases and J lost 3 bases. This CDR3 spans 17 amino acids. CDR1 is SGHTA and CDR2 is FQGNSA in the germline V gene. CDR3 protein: CASSRVASGSLIYEQYF. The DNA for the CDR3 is TGTGCCAGCAGCCGGGTGGCTAGCGGGAGTTTAATCTACGAGCAGTACTTC.

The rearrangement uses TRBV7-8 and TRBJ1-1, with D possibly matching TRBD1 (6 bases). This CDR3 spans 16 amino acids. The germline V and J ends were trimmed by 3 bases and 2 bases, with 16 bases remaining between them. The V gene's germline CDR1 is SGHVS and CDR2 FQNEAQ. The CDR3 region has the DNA TGTGCCAGCAGCTTCTGGTCGGGGGGCACAAACACTGAAGCTTTCTTT. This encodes CASSFWSGGTNTEAFF.

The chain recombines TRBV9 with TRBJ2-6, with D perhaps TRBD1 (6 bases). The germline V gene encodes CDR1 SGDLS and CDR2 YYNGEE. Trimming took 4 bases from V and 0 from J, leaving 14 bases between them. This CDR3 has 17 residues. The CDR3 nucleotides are TGTGCCAGCAGCCACTCCGGGACATACTCTGGGGCCAACGTCCTGACTTTC. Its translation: CASSHSGTYSGANVLTF.

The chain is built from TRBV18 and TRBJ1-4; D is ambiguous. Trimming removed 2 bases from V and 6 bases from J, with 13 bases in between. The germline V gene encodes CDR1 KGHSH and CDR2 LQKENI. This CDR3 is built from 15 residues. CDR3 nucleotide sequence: TGTGCCAGCTCACCAACGGCGGGAACCTATGAAAAACTGTTTTTT. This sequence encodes CASSPTAGTYEKLFF.

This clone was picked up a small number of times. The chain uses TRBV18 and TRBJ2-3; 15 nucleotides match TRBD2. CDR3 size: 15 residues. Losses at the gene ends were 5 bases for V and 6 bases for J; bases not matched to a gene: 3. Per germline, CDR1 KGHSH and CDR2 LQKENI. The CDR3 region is CASSDGLAGGDTQYF. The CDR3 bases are TGTGCCAGCTCAGATGGACTAGCGGGAGGGGATACGCAGTATTTT.

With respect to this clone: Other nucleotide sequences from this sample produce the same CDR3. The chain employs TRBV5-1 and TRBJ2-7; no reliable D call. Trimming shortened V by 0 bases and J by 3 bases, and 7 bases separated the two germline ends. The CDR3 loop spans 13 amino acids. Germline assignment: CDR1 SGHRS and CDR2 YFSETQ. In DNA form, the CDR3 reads TGCGCCAGCAGCTTGGGCTCGAGCTACGAGCAGTACTTC. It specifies CASSLGSSYEQYF.

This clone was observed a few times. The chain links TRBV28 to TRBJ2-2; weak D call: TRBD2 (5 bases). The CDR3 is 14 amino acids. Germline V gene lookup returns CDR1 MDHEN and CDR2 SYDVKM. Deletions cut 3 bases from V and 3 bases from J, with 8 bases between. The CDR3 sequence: CASSLGAHTGELFF. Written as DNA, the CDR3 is TGTGCCAGCAGTTTGGGAGCGCACACCGGGGAGCTGTTTTTT. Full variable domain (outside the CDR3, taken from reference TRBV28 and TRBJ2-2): DVKVTQSSRYLVKRTGEKVFLECVQDMDHENMFWYRQDPGLGLRLIYFSYDVKMKEKGDIPEGYSVSREKKERFSLILESASTNQTSMYLCASSLGAHTGELFFGEGSRLTVL.

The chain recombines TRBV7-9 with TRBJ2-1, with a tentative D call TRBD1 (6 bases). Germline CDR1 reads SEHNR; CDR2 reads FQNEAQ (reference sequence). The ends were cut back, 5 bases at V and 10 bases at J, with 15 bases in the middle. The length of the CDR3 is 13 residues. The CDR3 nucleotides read TGTGCCAGCAGCAAAAGAACCCAGGGGGAGCAGTTCTTC. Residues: CASSKRTQGEQFF.

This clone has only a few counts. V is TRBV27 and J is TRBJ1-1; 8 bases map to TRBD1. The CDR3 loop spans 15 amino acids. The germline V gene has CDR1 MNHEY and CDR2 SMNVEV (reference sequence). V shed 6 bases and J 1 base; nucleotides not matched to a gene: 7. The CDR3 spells CASRFSDRGNTEAFF. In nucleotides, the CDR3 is TGTGCCAGCAGATTTTCCGACAGGGGGAACACTGAAGCTTTCTTT.

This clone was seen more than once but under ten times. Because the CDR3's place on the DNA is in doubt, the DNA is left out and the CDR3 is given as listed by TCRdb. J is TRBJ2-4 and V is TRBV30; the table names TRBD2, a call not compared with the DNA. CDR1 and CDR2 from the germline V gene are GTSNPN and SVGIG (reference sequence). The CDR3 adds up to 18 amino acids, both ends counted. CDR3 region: CAWSVGSGSILAKNIQYF.

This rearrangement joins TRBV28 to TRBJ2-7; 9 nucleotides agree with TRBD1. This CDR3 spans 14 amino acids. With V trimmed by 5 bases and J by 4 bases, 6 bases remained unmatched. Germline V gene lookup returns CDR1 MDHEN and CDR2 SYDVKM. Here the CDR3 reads CASSPGTGTYEQYF. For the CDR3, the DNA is TGTGCCAGCAGTCCCGGGACAGGGACTTACGAGCAGTACTTC. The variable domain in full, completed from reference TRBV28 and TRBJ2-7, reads DVKVTQSSRYLVKRTGEKVFLECVQDMDHENMFWYRQDPGLGLRLIYFSYDVKMKEKGDIPEGYSVSREKKERFSLILESASTNQTSMYLCASSPGTGTYEQYFGPGTRLTVT.

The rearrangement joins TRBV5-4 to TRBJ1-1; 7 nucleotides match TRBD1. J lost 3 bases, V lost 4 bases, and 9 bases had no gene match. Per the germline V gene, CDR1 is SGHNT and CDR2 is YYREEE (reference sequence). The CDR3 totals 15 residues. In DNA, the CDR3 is TGTGCCAGCAGCATAAGGGGGCTGGGGGACACTGAAGCTTTCTTT. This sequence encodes CASSIRGLGDTEAFF.

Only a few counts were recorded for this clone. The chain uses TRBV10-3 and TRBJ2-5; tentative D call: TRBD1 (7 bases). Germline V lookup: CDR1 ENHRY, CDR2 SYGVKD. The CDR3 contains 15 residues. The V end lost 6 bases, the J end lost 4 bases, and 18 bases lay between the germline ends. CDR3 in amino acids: CAIRAPRQGGETQYF. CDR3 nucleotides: TGTGCCATCAGAGCCCCTCGACAGGGAGGAGAGACCCAGTACTTC.

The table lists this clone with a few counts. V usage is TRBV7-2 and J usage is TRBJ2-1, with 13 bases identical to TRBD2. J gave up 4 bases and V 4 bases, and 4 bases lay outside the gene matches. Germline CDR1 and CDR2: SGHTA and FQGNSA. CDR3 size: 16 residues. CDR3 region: CASSSRLAGGYNEQFF. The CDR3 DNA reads TGTGCCAGCAGCTCGAGACTAGCGGGGGGATACAATGAGCAGTTCTTC.

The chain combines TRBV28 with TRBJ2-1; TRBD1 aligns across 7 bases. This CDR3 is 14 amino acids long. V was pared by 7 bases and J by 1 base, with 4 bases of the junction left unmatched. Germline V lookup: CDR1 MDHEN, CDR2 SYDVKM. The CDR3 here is CASKGAESYNEQFF. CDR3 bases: TGTGCCAGCAAGGGGGCGGAATCCTACAATGAGCAGTTCTTC.